This T cell receptor beta chain was sequenced for a study of blood T cells in healthy people across ages. Study details: When template switching was applied, about one barcoded beta molecule was captured per two T cells.

Donors were healthy Caucasian individuals from Russia aged roughly 6 to 100. It was with a sample-barcoded 5' primer and a J-beta primer mix that a second PCR of about 6 to 12 cycles was run. TCRdb redid the calling of the 5' RACE reads with MiXCR, one entry per CDR3 protein. This table has 890,000 or so distinct CDR3 sequences, approximately 67% appearing once. Study findings and constraints: Older age went with lower TCR beta diversity per million T cells, in a roughly linear way. There were more naive CD4+ cells and higher diversity in long-lived donors than in aged donors.

This CDR3 spans 15 amino acids. The germline V gene has CDR1 SGHTA and CDR2 FQGNSA. As regards this clonotype: Its antigen is still unknown.

The chain links TRBV7-2 to TRBJ2-7; 8 bases are a match to TRBD1. The DNA end favors TRBJ2-5, so the J call may be wrong. This TCR was sampled from a young man in good health. The specimen was blood. CDR3 bases: TGTGCCAGCACCCCCATGAGCACAGGGGGTAAGACCCAGTACTTC. It is translated as CASTPMSTGGKTQYF.